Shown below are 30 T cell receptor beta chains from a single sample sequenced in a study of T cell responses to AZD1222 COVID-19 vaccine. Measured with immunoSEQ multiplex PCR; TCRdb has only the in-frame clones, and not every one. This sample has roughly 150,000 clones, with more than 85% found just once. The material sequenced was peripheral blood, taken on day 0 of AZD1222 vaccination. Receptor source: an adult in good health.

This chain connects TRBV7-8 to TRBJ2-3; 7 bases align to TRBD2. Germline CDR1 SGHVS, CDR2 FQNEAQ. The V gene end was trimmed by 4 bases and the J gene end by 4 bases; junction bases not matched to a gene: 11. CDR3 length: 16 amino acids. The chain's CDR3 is CASSSWTRGGADTQYF. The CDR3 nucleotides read TGTGCCAGCAGCTCATGGACTAGAGGCGGGGCAGATACGCAGTATTTT.

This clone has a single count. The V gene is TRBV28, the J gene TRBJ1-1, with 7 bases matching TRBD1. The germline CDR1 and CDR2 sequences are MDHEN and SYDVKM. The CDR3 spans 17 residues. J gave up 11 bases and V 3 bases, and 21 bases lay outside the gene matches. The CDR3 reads CASSLPRDRRPSSEAFF. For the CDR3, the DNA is TGTGCCAGCAGTTTGCCTCGGGACAGACGCCCGAGTAGTGAGGCTTTCTTT.

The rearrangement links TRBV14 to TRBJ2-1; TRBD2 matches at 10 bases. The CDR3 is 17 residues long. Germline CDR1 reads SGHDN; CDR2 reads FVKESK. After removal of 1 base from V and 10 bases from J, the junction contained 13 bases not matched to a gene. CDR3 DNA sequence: TGTGCCAGCAGCCAAGCCGATAGGCTAGCGGGAGCATGGGAGCAGTTCTTC. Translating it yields CASSQADRLAGAWEQFF. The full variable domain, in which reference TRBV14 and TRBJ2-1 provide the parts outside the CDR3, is EAGVTQFPSHSVIEKGQTVTLRCDPISGHDNLYWYRRVMGKEIKFLLHFVKESKQDESGMPNNRFLAERTGGTYSTLKVQPAELEDSGVYFCASSQADRLAGAWEQFFGPGTRLTVL.

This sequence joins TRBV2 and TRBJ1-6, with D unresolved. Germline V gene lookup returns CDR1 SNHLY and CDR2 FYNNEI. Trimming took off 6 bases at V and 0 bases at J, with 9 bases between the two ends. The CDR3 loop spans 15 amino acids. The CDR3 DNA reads TGTGCCAGCAGGGCAGAGAGCTCCTATAATTCACCCCTCCACTTT. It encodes CASRAESSYNSPLHF.

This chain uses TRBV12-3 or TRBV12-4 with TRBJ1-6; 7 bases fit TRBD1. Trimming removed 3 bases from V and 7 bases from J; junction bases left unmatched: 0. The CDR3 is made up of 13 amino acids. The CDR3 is CASSLTGNSPLHF. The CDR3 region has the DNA TGTGCCAGCAGTTTGACAGGGAATTCACCCCTCCACTTT.

The CDR3 loop reads CASSSRLASTDTQYF. The CDR3 DNA follows: TGTGCCAGCAGCTCCCGACTAGCTAGCACAGATACGCAGTATTTT. The J gene is TRBJ2-3, the V gene TRBV21-1; the D segment call TRBD2 is taken from the table without a DNA check. TRBV21-1 is termed a pseudogene. This CDR3 region has 15 residues.

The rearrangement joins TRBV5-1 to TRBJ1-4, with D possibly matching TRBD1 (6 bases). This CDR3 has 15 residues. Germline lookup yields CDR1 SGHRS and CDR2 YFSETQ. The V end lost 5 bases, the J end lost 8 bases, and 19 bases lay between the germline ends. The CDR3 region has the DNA TGCGCCAGCAGAGCAGGACAGCTTCGGGACGAAAAACTGTTTTTT. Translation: CASRAGQLRDEKLFF. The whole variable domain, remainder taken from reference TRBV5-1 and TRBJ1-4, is KAGVTQTPRYLIKTRGQQVTLSCSPISGHRSVSWYQQTPGQGLQFLFEYFSETQRNKGNFPGRFSGRQFSNSRSEMNVSTLELGDSALYLCASRAGQLRDEKLFFGSGTQLSVL.

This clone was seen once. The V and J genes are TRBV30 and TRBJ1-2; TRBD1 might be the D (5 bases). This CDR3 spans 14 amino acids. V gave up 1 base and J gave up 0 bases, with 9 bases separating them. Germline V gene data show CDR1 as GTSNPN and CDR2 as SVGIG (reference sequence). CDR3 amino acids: CAWSGQHTNYGYTF. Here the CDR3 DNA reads TGTGCCTGGAGTGGACAGCACACTAACTATGGCTACACCTTC.

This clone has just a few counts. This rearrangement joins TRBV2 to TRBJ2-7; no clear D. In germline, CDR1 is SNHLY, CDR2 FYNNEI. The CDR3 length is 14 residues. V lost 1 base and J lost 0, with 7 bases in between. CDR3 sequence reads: CASSEDRHSYEQYF. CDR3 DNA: TGTGCCAGCAGTGAAGATCGGCACTCCTACGAGCAGTACTTC.

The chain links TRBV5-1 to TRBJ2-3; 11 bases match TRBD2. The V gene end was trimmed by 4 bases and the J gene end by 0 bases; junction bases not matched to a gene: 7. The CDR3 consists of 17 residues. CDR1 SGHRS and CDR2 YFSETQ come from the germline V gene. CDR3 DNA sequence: TGCGCCAGCAGCGGAACTAGCGGGAGACGAAGCACAGATACGCAGTATTTT. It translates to CASSGTSGRRSTDTQYF.

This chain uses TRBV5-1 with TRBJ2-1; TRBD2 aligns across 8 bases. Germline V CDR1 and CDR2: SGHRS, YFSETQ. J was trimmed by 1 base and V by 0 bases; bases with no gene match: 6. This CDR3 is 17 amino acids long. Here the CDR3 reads CASSLATTSGSYNEQFF. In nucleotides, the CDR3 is TGCGCCAGCAGCTTGGCTACAACTAGCGGTTCCTACAATGAGCAGTTCTTC.

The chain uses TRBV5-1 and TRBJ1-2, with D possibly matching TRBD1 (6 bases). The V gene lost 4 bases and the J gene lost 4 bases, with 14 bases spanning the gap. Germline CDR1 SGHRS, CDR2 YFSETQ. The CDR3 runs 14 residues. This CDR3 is CASSPRQAAYGYTF. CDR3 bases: TGCGCCAGCAGCCCAAGACAGGCTGCCTATGGCTACACCTTC.

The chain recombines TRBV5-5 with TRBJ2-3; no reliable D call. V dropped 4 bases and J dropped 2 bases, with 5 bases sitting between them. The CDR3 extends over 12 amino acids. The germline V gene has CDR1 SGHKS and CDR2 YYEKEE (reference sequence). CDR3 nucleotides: TGTGCCAGCAGCCCATACACAGATACGCAGTATTTT. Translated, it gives CASSPYTDTQYF.

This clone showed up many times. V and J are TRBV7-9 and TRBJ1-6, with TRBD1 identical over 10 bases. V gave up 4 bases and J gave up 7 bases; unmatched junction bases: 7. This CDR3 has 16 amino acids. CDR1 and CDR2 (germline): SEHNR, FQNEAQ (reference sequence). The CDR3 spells CASSSLSGQGNSPLHF. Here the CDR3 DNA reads TGTGCCAGCAGCTCCCTTTCGGGACAGGGGAATTCACCCCTCCACTTT.

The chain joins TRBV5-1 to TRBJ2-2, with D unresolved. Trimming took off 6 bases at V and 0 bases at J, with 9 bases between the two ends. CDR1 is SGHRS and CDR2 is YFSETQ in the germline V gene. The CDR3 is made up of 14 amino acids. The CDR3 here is CASTRNANTGELFF. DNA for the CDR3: TGCGCCAGCACCCGGAACGCGAACACCGGGGAGCTGTTTTTT.

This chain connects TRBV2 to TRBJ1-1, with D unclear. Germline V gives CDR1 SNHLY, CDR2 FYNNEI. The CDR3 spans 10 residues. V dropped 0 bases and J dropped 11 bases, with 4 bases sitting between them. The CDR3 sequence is CASSEARAFF. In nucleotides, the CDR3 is TGTGCCAGCAGTGAAGCGCGGGCTTTCTTT. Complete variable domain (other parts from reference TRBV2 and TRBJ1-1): EPEVTQTPSHQVTQMGQEVILRCVPISNHLYFYWYRQILGQKVEFLVSFYNNEISEKSEIFDDQFSVERPDGSNFTLKIRSTKLEDSAMYFCASSEARAFFGQGTRLTVV.

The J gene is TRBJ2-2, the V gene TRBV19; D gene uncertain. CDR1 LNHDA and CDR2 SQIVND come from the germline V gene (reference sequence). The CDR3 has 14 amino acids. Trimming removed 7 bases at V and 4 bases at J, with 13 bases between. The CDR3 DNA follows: TGTGCCAGTACCCCGTTCCGTACCACCGGGGAGCTGTTTTTT. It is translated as CASTPFRTTGELFF.

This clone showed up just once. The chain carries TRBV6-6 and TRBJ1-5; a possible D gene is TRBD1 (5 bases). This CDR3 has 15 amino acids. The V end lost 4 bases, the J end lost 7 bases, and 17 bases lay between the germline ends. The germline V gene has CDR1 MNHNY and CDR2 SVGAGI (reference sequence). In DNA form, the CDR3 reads TGTGCCAGCAGTTCCCTTTCCAGGGAGAGCCAGCCCCAGCATTTT. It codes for CASSSLSRESQPQHF.

CDR3 residues: CATSRDYSSGANVLTF. CDR3 in DNA: TGTGCCACCAGCAGAGACTATAGCTCTGGGGCCAACGTCCTGACTTTC. V is TRBV15 and J is TRBJ2-6, with D unclear. Germline values: CDR1 LNHNV, CDR2 YYDKDF (reference sequence). V was shortened by 0 bases and J by 0 bases, with 6 bases between the two germline ends. The CDR3 totals 16 residues.

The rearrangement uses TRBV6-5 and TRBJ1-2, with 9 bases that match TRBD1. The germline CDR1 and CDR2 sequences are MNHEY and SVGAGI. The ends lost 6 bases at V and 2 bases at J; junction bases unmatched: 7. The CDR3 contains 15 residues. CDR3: CASRDTGGRNYGYTF. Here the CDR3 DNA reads TGTGCCAGCAGGGATACAGGGGGCCGGAACTATGGCTACACCTTC.

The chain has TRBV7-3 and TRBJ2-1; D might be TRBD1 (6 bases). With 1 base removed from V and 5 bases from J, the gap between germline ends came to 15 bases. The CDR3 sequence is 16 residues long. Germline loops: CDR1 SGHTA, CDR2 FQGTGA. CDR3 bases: TGTGCCAGCAGCTTAAATGGGGGACAAACGAACAATGAGCAGTTCTTC. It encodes CASSLNGGQTNNEQFF.

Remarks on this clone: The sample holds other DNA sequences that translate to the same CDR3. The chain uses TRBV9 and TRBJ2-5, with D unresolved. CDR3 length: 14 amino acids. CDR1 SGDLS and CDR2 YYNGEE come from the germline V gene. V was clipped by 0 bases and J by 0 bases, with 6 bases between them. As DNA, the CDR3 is TGTGCCAGCAGCGTAGGAGTAGACCAAGAGACCCAGTACTTC. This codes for CASSVGVDQETQYF.

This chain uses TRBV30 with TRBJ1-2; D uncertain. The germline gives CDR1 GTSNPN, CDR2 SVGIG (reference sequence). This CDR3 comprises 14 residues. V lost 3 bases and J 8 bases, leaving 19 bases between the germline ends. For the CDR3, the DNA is TGTGCCTGGAGCGGTTTGCGACGCTGGGGAGGCTACACCTTC. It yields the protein CAWSGLRRWGGYTF.

The DNA of the CDR3 is TGTGCCAGCAGCTGGGACACAGAGACCCAGTACTTC. Translating gives CASSWDTETQYF. The chain couples TRBV5-4 to TRBJ2-5, with D tentatively TRBD1 (6 bases). The CDR3 is 12 amino acids. Germline assignment: CDR1 SGHNT and CDR2 YYREEE (reference sequence). The V and J ends lost 3 bases and 4 bases respectively, with 7 bases between them.

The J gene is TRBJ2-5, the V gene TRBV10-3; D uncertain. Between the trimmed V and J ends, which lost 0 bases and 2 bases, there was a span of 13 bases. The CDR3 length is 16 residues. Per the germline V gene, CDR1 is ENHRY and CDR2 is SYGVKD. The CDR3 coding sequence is TGTGCCATCAGTGAGTCTCTGGGTGGGTCACAAGAGACCCAGTACTTC. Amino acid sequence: CAISESLGGSQETQYF.

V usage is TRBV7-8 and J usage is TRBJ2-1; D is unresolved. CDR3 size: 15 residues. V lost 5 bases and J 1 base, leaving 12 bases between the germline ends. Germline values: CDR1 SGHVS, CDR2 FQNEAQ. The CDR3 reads CASSLRENSYNEQFF. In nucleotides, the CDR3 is TGTGCCAGCAGCCTCAGAGAGAATTCCTACAATGAGCAGTTCTTC.

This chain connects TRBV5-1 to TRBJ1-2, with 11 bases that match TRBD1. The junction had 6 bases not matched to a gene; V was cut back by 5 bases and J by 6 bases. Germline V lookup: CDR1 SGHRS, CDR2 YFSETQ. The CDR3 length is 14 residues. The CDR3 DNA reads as TGCGCCAGCAGGTCACCGGGACAGGGGGATGGCTACACCTTC. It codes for CASRSPGQGDGYTF.

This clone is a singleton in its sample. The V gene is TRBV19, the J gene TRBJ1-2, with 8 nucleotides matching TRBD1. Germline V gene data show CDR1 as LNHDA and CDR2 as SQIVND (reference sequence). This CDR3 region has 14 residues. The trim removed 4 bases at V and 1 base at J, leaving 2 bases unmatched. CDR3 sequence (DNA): TGTGCCAGTAGTACAGGGGGCTTTAACTATGGCTACACCTTC. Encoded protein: CASSTGGFNYGYTF.

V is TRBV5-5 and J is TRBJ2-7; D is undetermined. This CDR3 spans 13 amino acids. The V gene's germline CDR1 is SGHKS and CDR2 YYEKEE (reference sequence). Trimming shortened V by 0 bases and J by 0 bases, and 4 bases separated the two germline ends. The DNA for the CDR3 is TGTGCCAGCAGCTTGGACTACTCCTACGAGCAGTACTTC. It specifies CASSLDYSYEQYF.

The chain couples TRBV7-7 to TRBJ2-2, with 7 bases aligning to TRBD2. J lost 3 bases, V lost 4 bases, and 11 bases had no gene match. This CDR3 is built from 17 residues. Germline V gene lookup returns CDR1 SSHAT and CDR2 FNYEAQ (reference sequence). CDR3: CASSSELGGSYTGELFF. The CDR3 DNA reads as TGTGCCAGCAGCTCCGAACTCGGCGGGAGTTACACCGGGGAGCTGTTTTTT.